These T cell receptor beta chains were read from a single sample in a study of blood T cell repertoires in COVID-19. The repertoire was sequenced with immunoSEQ multiplex PCR; TCRdb's copy has only in-frame clones and lacks some. The sample shows over 10,000 clones, about 76% of them seen only once. Sample: peripheral blood. Source of these receptors: a woman aged 80 or older with acute or convalescent COVID-19. The CDR3 runs from the conserved cysteine through the conserved F or W. D genes are given only for firm matches. Clone sizes are given selectively: once, few, many, or a class where the clone is expanded.

d_gene,j_gene,v_gene,abundance,CDR3aa,CDR3nt
TRBD1,TRBJ2-7,TRBV24-1,-,CATSLGQGSYEQYF,TGTGCCACCAGCCTCGGACAGGGATCCTACGAGCAGTACTTC
TRBD2,TRBJ2-5,TRBV12-5,-,CASGLGLAGAQETQYF,TGTGCTAGTGGTTTGGGACTAGCGGGGGCCCAAGAGACCCAGTACTTC
-,TRBJ2-2,TRBV19,-,CASSSPSIYTGELFF,TGTGCCAGTAGTAGTCCTAGCATTTACACCGGGGAGCTGTTTTTT
TRBD2,TRBJ2-3,TRBV6-2/TRBV6-3,-,CASSAGLAGVWDTQYF,TGTGCCAGCAGTGCCGGACTAGCGGGGGTATGGGATACGCAGTATTTT
-,TRBJ1-1,TRBV5-1,once,CASSLEHSGGTEAFF,TGCGCCAGCAGCTTGGAACATTCGGGGGGCACTGAAGCTTTCTTT
TRBD1,TRBJ1-1,TRBV11-2,-,CASTRGQGNTEAFF,TGTGCCAGCACCCGGGGACAGGGGAACACTGAAGCTTTCTTT
-,TRBJ2-1,TRBV7-2,once,CASSPGSGNYNEQFF,TGTGCCAGCAGCCCGGGGAGCGGAAACTACAATGAGCAGTTCTTC
-,TRBJ1-1,TRBV6-6,-,CASSVTSDTEAFF,TGTGCCAGCAGTGTAACTTCGGACACTGAAGCTTTCTTT
-,TRBJ2-7,TRBV28,-,CASSFPLVRGMSSYEQYF,TGTGCCAGCAGTTTTCCTCTAGTGAGGGGGATGAGCTCCTACGAGCAGTACTTC
-,TRBJ2-1,TRBV30,-,CAWSVSPGLANDEQFF,TGTGCCTGGAGTGTATCCCCCGGGTTAGCGAACGATGAGCAGTTCTTC
TRBD1,TRBJ1-6,TRBV24-1,-,CATSDRANSPLHF,TGTGCCACCTCGGACAGGGCTAATTCACCCCTCCACTTT
-,TRBJ1-1,TRBV5-8,-,CASKRTEWTEAFF,TGTGCCAGCAAACGGACAGAATGGACTGAAGCTTTCTTT
-,TRBJ1-1,TRBV5-5,-,CASSLGANTEAFF,TGTGCCAGCAGCTTGGGAGCGAACACTGAAGCTTTCTTT
-,TRBJ1-5,TRBV7-2,-,CASSYAGTRSNQPQHF,TGTGCCAGCAGCTACGCAGGAACCCGTAGCAATCAGCCCCAGCATTTT
-,TRBJ2-7,TRBV4-2,-,CASSQDQGPYEQYF,TGTGCCAGCAGCCAAGATCAGGGGCCCTACGAGCAGTACTTC
-,TRBJ2-7,TRBV9,-,CASSVDAGSYEQYF,TGTGCCAGCAGCGTAGACGCCGGCTCCTACGAGCAGTACTTC
TRBD2,TRBJ2-1,TRBV2,-,CASSARTGRGEQFF,TGTGCCAGCAGCGCCAGGACCGGGAGGGGTGAGCAGTTCTTC
TRBD1,TRBJ2-7,TRBV18,-,CASSPQGASYEQYF,TGTGCCAGCTCACCACAGGGGGCCTCCTACGAGCAGTACTTC
-,TRBJ1-1,TRBV30,-,CAWSSTANTEAFF,TGTGCCTGGAGCAGTACAGCGAACACTGAAGCTTTCTTT
TRBD2,TRBJ2-2,TRBV24-1,-,CATGRGGSNTGELFF,TGTGCCACAGGACGGGGGGGTTCGAACACCGGGGAGCTGTTTTTT
TRBD2,TRBJ2-1,TRBV11-3,-,CASSFSGGLGNEQFF,TGTGCCAGCAGCTTTAGCGGGGGGCTTGGGAATGAGCAGTTCTTC
-,TRBJ2-3,TRBV2,-,CASIRAPTDTQYF,TGTGCCAGCATTCGAGCCCCCACAGATACGCAGTATTTT
-,TRBJ2-1,TRBV29-1,-,CSVAQGLANEQFF,TGCAGCGTTGCTCAGGGGTTAGCGAATGAGCAGTTCTTC
TRBD1,TRBJ1-6,TRBV5-6,-,CASSYRTGGETNSPLHF,TGTGCCAGCAGCTATAGGACAGGGGGCGAGACTAATTCACCCCTCCACTTT
TRBD2,TRBJ2-2,TRBV5-4,-,CASSHWGLANTGELFF,TGTGCCAGCAGCCACTGGGGACTAGCGAACACCGGGGAGCTGTTTTTT
TRBD2,TRBJ2-1,TRBV11-3,-,CASSLVGTSGTNEQFF,TGTGCCAGCAGCTTAGTCGGGACTAGCGGGACCAATGAGCAGTTCTTC
TRBD2,TRBJ2-1,TRBV19,-,CASDTGTSGYNEQFF,TGTGCCAGTGATACCGGGACTAGCGGATACAATGAGCAGTTCTTC
-,TRBJ2-7,TRBV25-1,once,CASSEGGHYEQYF,TGTGCCAGCAGTGAGGGTGGGCACTACGAGCAGTACTTC
TRBD1,TRBJ1-2,TRBV5-1,-,CASSLGQGLDYTF,TGCGCCAGCAGCTTGGGACAGGGGCTAGACTACACCTTC
TRBD2,TRBJ2-3,TRBV27,-,CASTLRRGGTDTQYF,TGTGCCAGCACCTTAAGACGGGGGGGCACAGATACGCAGTATTTT
TRBD2,TRBJ2-7,TRBV6-2/TRBV6-3,-,CASSPLPAGSYEQYF,TGTGCCAGCAGCCCCCTCCCAGCGGGGTCCTACGAGCAGTACTTC
TRBD1,TRBJ2-3,TRBV27,-,CASKWDRGTDTQYF,TGTGCCAGCAAGTGGGACAGAGGCACAGATACGCAGTATTTT
TRBD1,TRBJ1-1,TRBV5-6,-,CASSLRDRGAFF,TGTGCCAGCAGCTTACGGGACAGGGGAGCTTTCTTT